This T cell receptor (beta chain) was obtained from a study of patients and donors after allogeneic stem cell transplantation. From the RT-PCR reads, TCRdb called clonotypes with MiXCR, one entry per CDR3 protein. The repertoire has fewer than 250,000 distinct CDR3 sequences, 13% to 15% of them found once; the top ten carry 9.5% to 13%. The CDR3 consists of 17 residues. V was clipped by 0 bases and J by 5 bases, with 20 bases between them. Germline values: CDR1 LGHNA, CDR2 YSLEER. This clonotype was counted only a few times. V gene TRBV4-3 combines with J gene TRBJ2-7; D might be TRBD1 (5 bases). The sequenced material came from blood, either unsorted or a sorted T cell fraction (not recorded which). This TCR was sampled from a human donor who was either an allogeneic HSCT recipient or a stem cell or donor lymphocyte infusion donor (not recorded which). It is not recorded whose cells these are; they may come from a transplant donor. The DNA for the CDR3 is TGCGCCAGCAGCCAAGACAGTGCGAGTTCCTTAGGGGACGAGCAGTACTTC. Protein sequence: CASSQDSASSLGDEQYF.